Sequencing of this T cell receptor beta chain was carried out in a study of human T cells and chemical hapten exposure. Via MiXCR, TCRdb re-called the RACE reads, giving one row per CDR3 protein. The sample has 45,000 to 60,000 distinct CDR3 sequences, 9.3% seen once. Time point noted: patch test 1, 2 weeks after DPC sensitization. Treatment described: therapeutic diphenylcyclopropenone sensitization with weekly scalp DPC. The source was whole blood, collected in connection with sensitization to the hapten diphenylcyclopropenone (DPC). This clonotype was sampled from a woman aged 40 to 50 with alopecia areata. Some clones in this sample may be carry-over from other donors' samples.

CDR3 nucleotides: TGTGCCAGCAGCTTAGTAACGGGGACACCTAACTACGAGCAGTACTTC. It encodes CASSLVTGTPNYEQYF. The chain joins TRBV7-8 to TRBJ2-7, with TRBD1 as a possible D gene (6 bases). Between the trimmed V and J ends, which lost 1 base and 3 bases, there was a span of 16 bases. The CDR3 loop spans 16 amino acids. Looked up from germline, CDR1 is SGHVS and CDR2 is FQNEAQ.